These 17 T cell receptor beta chains came from one sample sequenced in a study of spatial heterogeneity in lung cancer (dated by TCRdb to about 2019). Library method: 5' RACE. The instrument given in TCRdb is NextSeq 500. The raw public data were reprocessed by TCRdb itself: fastp quality trimming at Q25, MiXCR clonotype calling, in-frame beta chains only. Identical CDR3 protein sequences are pooled into one entry, listed with their most common genes and DNA. The sample profile shows 2,500 to 3,500 distinct CDR3 sequences; roughly 17% of them were found once. Clones ranked in the top ten supply 14% of the sample. Study-wide findings and limitations: The tumor nonsynonymous mutation count correlated with the number of expanded alpha and beta TCRs within the tumor.

The time point label, read with the paper, signifies: sample taken at primary tumor resection. Their antigens remain unidentified. This specimen consisted of lung tumor tissue, obtained at surgery. These TCRs come from a male donor with early-stage non-small cell lung cancer.

This clonotype was seen more than once but under ten times. Since the library was made to target alpha chains, this beta chain is a stray read and its abundance is not meaningful. The rearrangement joins TRBV4-2 to TRBJ2-3, with 12 bases identical to TRBD2. The CDR3 contains 16 residues. The germline V gene encodes CDR1 LGHNA and CDR2 YNFKEQ. The V gene end was trimmed by 1 base and the J gene end by 4 bases; junction bases not matched to a gene: 3. The CDR3 coding sequence is TGTGCCAGCAGCCAAGCGTCTAGCGGGGGGGCAGATACGCAGTATTTT. It translates to CASSQASSGGADTQYF.

This clonotype has just a few counts. With the library built for alpha chains, this beta chain is off target and its frequency is not meaningful. CDR3 sequence (DNA): TGTGCCAGCAGCCAACCTCCCTACGAGCAGTACTTC. Protein: CASSQPPYEQYF. This chain uses TRBV6-5 with TRBJ2-7; the D is unclear. Deletions cut 6 bases from V and 2 bases from J, with 8 bases between. CDR1 MNHEY and CDR2 SVGAGI come from the germline V gene. CDR3 size: 12 residues.

Remarks on this clonotype: This beta chain is off target for a library built for alpha chains, so its abundance means little. The rearrangement uses TRBV20-1 and TRBJ2-7; no firm D call. The CDR3 loop spans 19 amino acids. Trimming stripped 3 bases from V and 0 bases from J, with 27 bases between. Germline assignment: CDR1 DFQATT and CDR2 SNEGSKA (reference sequence). DNA of the CDR3: TGCAGTGCTAGCCGGTTAATTTCAGTCGGGCCATTTTTCTCCTACGAGCAGTACTTC. It is translated as CSASRLISVGPFFSYEQYF.

In its sample, this clonotype ranks as medium-sized. The size of this beta chain means little, since it is a stray read in a library made for alpha chains. The chain links TRBV5-1 to TRBJ2-1, with 14 bases identical to TRBD2. The CDR3 is 15 residues long. The V and J ends lost 4 bases and 6 bases, in that order; junction bases with no gene match: 3. Germline V CDR1 and CDR2: SGHRS, YFSETQ. CDR3 in amino acids: CASSRGTSGGNEQFF. CDR3 DNA sequence: TGCGCCAGCAGCCGGGGGACTAGCGGGGGCAATGAGCAGTTCTTC.

This clonotype was counted only a few times. Because the library targeted alpha chains, this beta chain is an off-target read whose size means little. The chain uses TRBV6-1 and TRBJ2-1; TRBD1 matches 7 bases. The CDR3 length is 14 residues. CDR1 and CDR2 (germline): MNHNS, SASEGT. With V trimmed by 11 bases and J by 8 bases, 15 bases remained unmatched. The CDR3 sequence is CAASIGGDRHEQFF. For the CDR3, the DNA is TGTGCCGCAAGCATTGGTGGGGACAGACATGAGCAGTTCTTC.

This clonotype is large in the sample. For a library built for alpha chains, this beta chain is a stray read; little rests on its size. This chain uses TRBV4-2 with TRBJ2-5, with 8 bases that match TRBD2. The germline gives CDR1 LGHNA, CDR2 YNFKEQ. The CDR3 spans 16 residues. Unmatched junction bases numbered 7, after V lost 1 base and J lost 3 bases. CDR3: CASSQGNSGMEETQYF. The DNA of the CDR3 is TGTGCCAGCAGCCAAGGCAATAGCGGGATGGAAGAGACCCAGTACTTC.

This clonotype appeared many times. The library was designed around alpha chains, so this beta chain is a stray read whose abundance carries little weight. This chain joins TRBV12-3 or TRBV12-4 and TRBJ2-6, with D tentatively TRBD2 (6 bases). This CDR3 comprises 15 residues. V gave up 4 bases and J gave up 0 bases, with 7 bases separating them. CDR3 in DNA: TGTGCCAGCAGTTGGGGAGGCTCTGGGGCCAACGTCCTGACTTTC. Its translation: CASSWGGSGANVLTF.

This clonotype is termed medium-sized (0.01 to 0.1%). Found in a library prepared for alpha chains, this beta chain is an off-target read, and its abundance has little meaning. The rearrangement uses TRBV5-5 and TRBJ1-5; TRBD1 aligns across 7 bases. J gave up 0 bases and V 4 bases, and 4 bases lay outside the gene matches. The germline CDR1 and CDR2 sequences are SGHKS and YYEKEE (reference sequence). The CDR3 has 15 residues. The CDR3 region has the DNA TGTGCCAGCAGCCTACAGGGGAATAGCAATCAGCCCCAGCATTTT. The encoded protein is CASSLQGNSNQPQHF.

This clonotype has only a few counts. This beta chain is an unintended read in a library built for alpha chains; its size means little. This rearrangement joins TRBV20-1 to TRBJ2-7; D is possibly TRBD2 (6 bases). The CDR3 consists of 13 residues. Germline assignment: CDR1 DFQATT and CDR2 SNEGSKA (reference sequence). The DNA of the CDR3 is TGCAGCATCCGGGGACTCGACTCCTACGAGCAGTACTTC. Translating it yields CSIRGLDSYEQYF.

Concerning this clonotype: Since it is a stray read in a library aimed at alpha chains, this beta chain has a size that is not meaningful. The CDR3, as DNA: TGCGCCAGCAGCCTGGGACAGACTGAGCAGTACTTC. Amino acid sequence: CASSLGQTEQYF. The chain has TRBV4-1 and TRBJ2-7, with 7 bases that match TRBD1. The CDR3 has 12 amino acids. V trimming: 4 bases; J trimming: 7 bases; junction bases outside the gene matches: 4. Germline lookup yields CDR1 MGHRA and CDR2 YSYEKL.

In this sample, this clonotype is medium-sized. The library was built for alpha chains, so this beta chain is an off-target read and its size means little. The rearrangement joins TRBV12-3 or TRBV12-4 to TRBJ2-7; tentatively, D is TRBD2 (5 bases). With 0 bases removed from V and 7 bases from J, the gap between germline ends came to 16 bases. The length of the CDR3 is 15 residues. Here the CDR3 reads CASSLARRGPGEQYF. As DNA, the CDR3 is TGTGCCAGCAGTTTAGCTCGGCGAGGCCCGGGGGAGCAGTACTTC.

This clonotype was observed a few times. This beta chain is an unintended read in a library built for alpha chains; its size means little. The chain recombines TRBV20-1 with TRBJ2-3, with D unresolved. The CDR3 is 16 residues long. Germline CDR1 reads DFQATT; CDR2 reads SNEGSKA (reference sequence). The V end was cut by 0 bases, the J end by 0 bases, with 13 bases between. CDR3 sequence reads: CSARDEARPSTDTQYF. The CDR3 region has the DNA TGCAGTGCTAGAGATGAGGCCAGGCCTAGCACAGATACGCAGTATTTT.

This clonotype was counted a few times. For a library built for alpha chains, this beta chain is a stray read; little rests on its size. This chain joins TRBV24-1 and TRBJ2-2; TRBD1 might be the D (6 bases). The CDR3 sequence is 14 residues long. Trimming stripped 9 bases from V and 4 bases from J, with 14 bases between. CDR1 is KGHDR, CDR2 SFDVKD, per germline. The CDR3 DNA reads TGTGCCACCGGAGCCAACAGGGCCACCGGGGAGCTGTTTTTT. Its translation: CATGANRATGELFF.

By share, this clonotype counts as medium-sized. As an off-target read in a library built for alpha chains, this beta chain has a frequency of little significance. The chain couples TRBV6-2 or TRBV6-3 to TRBJ1-6; D may be TRBD1 (5 bases). Trimming removed 10 bases at V and 10 bases at J, with 23 bases between. CDR1 and CDR2 (germline): MNHEY, SVGEGT. CDR3 length: 15 residues. Here the CDR3 DNA reads TGTGCCACCGCCTCCAGACAGACCGCACAGTCACCCCTCCACTTT. It codes for CATASRQTAQSPLHF.

This clonotype was observed a few times. This beta chain slipped into a library made for alpha chains as a stray read, so its size is not meaningful. The rearrangement joins TRBV5-1 to TRBJ2-6; D unclear. V lost 6 bases, J lost 0 bases, and 4 bases lay in between. CDR1 is SGHRS and CDR2 is YFSETQ in the germline V gene. This CDR3 is 13 amino acids long. Here the CDR3 DNA reads TGCGCCAGCAAAGACTCTGGGGCCAACGTCCTGACTTTC. This encodes CASKDSGANVLTF.

This clonotype rates as large. A library prepared for alpha chains yielded this beta chain as an off-target read; its size is of little meaning. The chain uses TRBV20-1 and TRBJ1-5; D is undetermined. There are 14 residues in the CDR3. Germline CDR1 is DFQATT and CDR2 is SNEGSKA (reference sequence). Trimming cost V 1 base and J 2 bases, with 9 bases left between them. Here the CDR3 reads CSARGNGGNQPQHF. As DNA, the CDR3 is TGCAGTGCTAGAGGAAATGGTGGCAATCAGCCCCAGCATTTT.

Details on this clonotype: This beta chain is an unintended read in a library built for alpha chains; its size means little. V is TRBV28 and J is TRBJ1-6; no clear D gene. Germline lookup yields CDR1 MDHEN and CDR2 SYDVKM. The CDR3 sequence is 15 residues long. Trimming removed 6 bases at V and 5 bases at J, with 14 bases between. CDR3 sequence: CASSTPGRDNSPLHF. The CDR3 nucleotides read TGTGCCAGCAGCACCCCAGGACGGGATAATTCACCCCTCCACTTT.